The rows below give T cell receptor beta chains drawn from one sample of a study of OX40 agonist ivuxolimab in advanced cancers. Using immunoSEQ multiplex PCR, the repertoire was profiled, and TCRdb retains in-frame clones only, with some absent. Of 100,000 or so clones listed, approximately 93% are singletons. The sample consisted of CD4+ or CD8+ T cells sorted from blood, taken in a trial of the OX40 agonist ivuxolimab. These TCRs come from an adult with an advanced solid tumor such as melanoma, head and neck, liver or kidney cancer. The CDR3 runs from the conserved cysteine through the conserved F or W. A D gene is named only where the DNA matches it firmly. Clone size is not always given. Where it is, it says once, few, many or a class for expanded clones.

D: -
length: 14
V: TRBV7-9
size: -
J: TRBJ1-3
DNA: TGTGCCAGCAGCGGACTGGGTCAGGGGAACACCATATATTTT
CDR3: CASSGLGQGNTIYF

D: -
length: 13
V: TRBV10-3
size: -
J: TRBJ1-5
DNA: TGTGCCATCAGTGGGACGGGCAATCAGCCCCAGCATTTT
CDR3: CAISGTGNQPQHF

D: TRBD2
length: 16
V: TRBV15
size: -
J: TRBJ2-1
DNA: TGTGCCACCAGCAGAGATGTCCCGACTAGCGGCAATGAGCAGTTCTTC
CDR3: CATSRDVPTSGNEQFF

D: -
length: 13
V: TRBV5-4
size: -
J: TRBJ1-3
DNA: TGTGCCAGCAGCTTGCAAGGTGGAAACACCATATATTTT
CDR3: CASSLQGGNTIYF

D: -
length: 20
V: TRBV15
size: -
J: TRBJ2-6
DNA: TGTGCCACCAGCAGAGAGGGGTGGATGGGTTCCTTGGCTGGGGCCAACGTCCTGACTTTC
CDR3: CATSREGWMGSLAGANVLTF

D: TRBD2
length: 13
V: TRBV19
size: -
J: TRBJ2-1
DNA: TGTGCCAGTAGTATACGACTAGCGGGGGAGCAGTTCTTC
CDR3: CASSIRLAGEQFF

D: TRBD1
length: 15
V: TRBV5-1
size: -
J: TRBJ2-1
DNA: TGCGCCAGCAGCCTTGGACAGGCCCGATACAATGAGCAGTTCTTC
CDR3: CASSLGQARYNEQFF

D: TRBD1
length: 18
V: TRBV4-3
size: once
J: TRBJ1-6
DNA: TGCGCCAGCAGCCAAGCCGGGACAGTGAGCTCCTATAATTCACCCCTCCACTTT
CDR3: CASSQAGTVSSYNSPLHF

D: -
length: 15
V: TRBV5-1
size: -
J: TRBJ2-2
DNA: TGCGCCAGCAGCTTGCGACAGACGAACACCGGGGAGCTGTTTTTT
CDR3: CASSLRQTNTGELFF

D: TRBD1
length: 13
V: TRBV29-1
size: -
J: TRBJ1-2
DNA: TGCAGCGACCTTCTGACAGGGGGGAATGGCTACACCTTC
CDR3: CSDLLTGGNGYTF

D: TRBD1
length: 13
V: TRBV6-5
size: -
J: TRBJ1-2
DNA: TGTGCCAGCCGGATGACAGGGGGCTTAGGCTACACCTTC
CDR3: CASRMTGGLGYTF

D: -
length: 14
V: TRBV9
size: -
J: TRBJ1-2
DNA: TGTGCCAGCAGCGTAGAGCAGACTAACTATGGCTACACCTTC
CDR3: CASSVEQTNYGYTF

D: -
length: 11
V: TRBV5-4
size: -
J: TRBJ2-5
DNA: TGTGCCAGCAGCTTCCGAGAGACCCAGTACTTC
CDR3: CASSFRETQYF

D: -
length: 14
V: TRBV4-1
size: -
J: TRBJ1-1
DNA: TGCGCCAGCAGCCAAGAGAATCAGGGGCGACAGACTTTCTTT
CDR3: CASSQENQGRQTFF

D: -
length: 14
V: TRBV7-2
size: -
J: TRBJ1-2
DNA: TGTGCCAGCAGCTTAGACGGCAGCAGCTATGGCTACACCTTC
CDR3: CASSLDGSSYGYTF

D: -
length: 14
V: TRBV19
size: once
J: TRBJ2-4
DNA: TGTGCCAGTAGTATACAGGAGACCAAAAACATTCAGTACTTC
CDR3: CASSIQETKNIQYF

D: -
length: 15
V: TRBV15
size: -
J: TRBJ2-3
DNA: TGTGCCACCAGCAGAGACGTCCTCGGTAGTCATACGCAGTATTTT
CDR3: CATSRDVLGSHTQYF

D: -
length: 15
V: TRBV9
size: -
J: TRBJ2-3
DNA: TGTGCCAGCAGCGTAGCTACCGGACCCACAGATACGCAGTATTTT
CDR3: CASSVATGPTDTQYF

D: TRBD2
length: 18
V: TRBV7-9
size: -
J: TRBJ2-7
DNA: TGTGCCAGCAGCTTATACGGGAGGATAGGGACTAGAGTACACGAGCAGTACTTC
CDR3: CASSLYGRIGTRVHEQYF

D: TRBD1
length: 14
V: TRBV7-6
size: -
J: TRBJ1-3
DNA: TGTGCCAGCAGCTTGGGACAGGGAGGAAACACCATATATTTT
CDR3: CASSLGQGGNTIYF

D: -
length: 14
V: TRBV7-8
size: -
J: TRBJ2-1
DNA: TGTGCCAGCAGCTCAGAGGGGCGCTACAATGAGCAGTTCTTC
CDR3: CASSSEGRYNEQFF

D: -
length: 15
V: TRBV28
size: -
J: TRBJ1-1
DNA: TGTGCCAGCAGTCCCCGTGGAGGCCCGAACACTGAAGCTTTCTTT
CDR3: CASSPRGGPNTEAFF

D: TRBD1
length: 14
V: TRBV28
size: -
J: TRBJ2-3
DNA: TGTGCCAGCACCATGACAGGGGGGACAGATACGCAGTATTTT
CDR3: CASTMTGGTDTQYF

D: TRBD1
length: 16
V: TRBV9
size: -
J: TRBJ1-4
DNA: TGTGCCAGCACCCGGGGACAGGGGGCTCCTAATGAAAAACTGTTTTTT
CDR3: CASTRGQGAPNEKLFF